What follows is one TCR beta chain and its context. Antigen specificity is unknown. The study ran its PCR with 60 Vbeta and 13 Jbeta primers. Per the authors' pipeline: In a later analysis, 10 million to 11 million of around 75 million unique beta chains occurred in at least two donors. Produced via immunoSEQ multiplex PCR; TCRdb's table is partial and in-frame only. V and J calls and clone size follow that table, whereas D and trimming were derived from the DNA. The data contain about 210,000 clones, around 76% of them singletons. Healthy bone marrow donors made up the donors. The record originates from a study of cytomegalovirus exposure and HLA in healthy donors. Overall study: Among several hundred genotyped donors, roughly 80% fell in the Caucasian-associated ancestry cluster.

The CDR3 length is 15 residues. Trimming at V came to 4 bases and at J to 3 bases, leaving 3 bases not matched to a gene. Per the germline V gene, CDR1 is SGHRS and CDR2 is YFSETQ. Study-level results: Roughly even sequencing depth across donors was the assumption behind the presence/absence analyses.

This receptor was obtained from a man aged 40-50 years in good health and CMV-seropositive. Sequencing was performed on PBMCs. The chain is built from TRBV5-1 and TRBJ2-2; 10 nucleotides agree with TRBD2. In nucleotides, the CDR3 is TGCGCCAGCAGCCGGACTAGCGGTTACACCGGGGAGCTGTTTTTT. Translating it yields CASSRTSGYTGELFF.